The T cell receptor beta chain under discussion was sequenced for a study of response to subunit inactivated influenza vaccine. TCRdb re-derived calls from the RT-PCR reads in MiXCR, one entry per CDR3 protein. The data contain approximately 700,000 distinct CDR3 sequences, more than 15% of them singletons. The CDR3 runs 16 residues. Germline loops: CDR1 SNHLY, CDR2 FYNNEI. The ends lost 7 bases at V and 0 bases at J; junction bases unmatched: 9. General study results and limits: A suggestion made by the authors is that each seasonal influenza vaccination recruits few new T cells.

Comments on this clonotype: The target antigen is unknown.

The sample consisted of PBMCs from blood, taken 11 to 12 days after vaccination. This TCR derives from a man in his forties or fifties who received an inactivated influenza vaccine. The chain is built from TRBV2 and TRBJ1-5; 7 positions match TRBD1. CDR3 residues: CASTTGRGYSNQPQHF. The CDR3 DNA is TGTGCCAGCACGACAGGGAGGGGATATAGCAATCAGCCCCAGCATTTT.